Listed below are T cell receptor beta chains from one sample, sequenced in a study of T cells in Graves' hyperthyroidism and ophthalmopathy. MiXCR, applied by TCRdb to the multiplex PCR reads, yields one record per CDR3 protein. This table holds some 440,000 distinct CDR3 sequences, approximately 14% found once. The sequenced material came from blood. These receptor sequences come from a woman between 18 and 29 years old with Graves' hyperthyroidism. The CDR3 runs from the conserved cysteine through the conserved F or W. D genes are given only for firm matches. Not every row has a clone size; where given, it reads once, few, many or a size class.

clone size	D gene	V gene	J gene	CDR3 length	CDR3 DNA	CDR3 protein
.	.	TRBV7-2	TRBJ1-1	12	TGTGCCAGCAGCTTAATAGCCAGGCCGGCTTTCTTT	CASSLIARPAFF
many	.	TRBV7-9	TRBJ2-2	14	TGTGCCAGCAGCTTACCCCTTACCACCGGGGAGCTGTTTTTT	CASSLPLTTGELFF
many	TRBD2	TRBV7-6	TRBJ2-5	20	TGTGCCAGCAGCTTAGGACCCCCGGACCCCTACAGCGGGGCACAAGAGACCCAGTACTTC	CASSLGPPDPYSGAQETQYF
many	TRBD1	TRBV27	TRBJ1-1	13	TGTGCCAGCAGTTTAAGGACAGGGACTGAAGCTTTCTTT	CASSLRTGTEAFF
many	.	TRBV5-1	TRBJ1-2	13	TGCGCCAGCAGCCAACAGGTTAACTATGGCTACACCTTC	CASSQQVNYGYTF
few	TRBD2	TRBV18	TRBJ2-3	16	TGTGCCAGCTCACCACAAGCGCCCGGGGGGACAGATACGCAGTATTTT	CASSPQAPGGTDTQYF
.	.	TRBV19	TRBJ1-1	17	TGTGCCAGTAGTATGATACGCCGCCCAGGGCCGGACACTGAAGCTTTCTTT	CASSMIRRPGPDTEAFF
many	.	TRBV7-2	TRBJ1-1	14	TGTGCCAGCAGCTTAGAGGTGTACAACACTGAAGCTTTCTTT	CASSLEVYNTEAFF
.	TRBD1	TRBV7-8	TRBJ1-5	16	TGTGCCAGCAGCTTAGCCTGGGACAGAAGCAATCAGCCCCAGCATTTT	CASSLAWDRSNQPQHF
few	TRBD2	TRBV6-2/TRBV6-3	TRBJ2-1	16	TGTGCCAGCAGTTCAAGACAGTTGCGGGGGAACAATGAGCAGTTCTTC	CASSSRQLRGNNEQFF
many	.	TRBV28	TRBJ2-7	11	TGTGCCAGCAGTTTAGTGGGGGAGCAGTACTTC	CASSLVGEQYF
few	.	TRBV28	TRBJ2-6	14	TGTGCCAGCAGCCCAGCGTCAGGGGCCAACGTCCTGACTTTC	CASSPASGANVLTF
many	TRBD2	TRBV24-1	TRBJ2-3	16	TGTGCCACCAGTGATCGACTAGCGGGAGAGGTAGATACGCAGTATTTT	CATSDRLAGEVDTQYF
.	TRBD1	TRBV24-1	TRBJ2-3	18	TGTGCCACCAGTGATCGAATGCTTGGACAGGGGGCGAGAGATACGCAGTATTTT	CATSDRMLGQGARDTQYF
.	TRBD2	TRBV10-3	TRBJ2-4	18	TGTGCCATCAGTGAGAGCGGGGAGGCCGGACTAGCCAAAAACATTCAGTACTTC	CAISESGEAGLAKNIQYF
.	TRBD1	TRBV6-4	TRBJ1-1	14	TGTGCCAGCAGACCCGACAGGGTTTACACTGAAGCTTTCTTT	CASRPDRVYTEAFF
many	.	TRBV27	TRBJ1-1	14	TGTGCCAGCAGTTTAGCAGGGAGGACCACTGAAGCTTTCTTT	CASSLAGRTTEAFF
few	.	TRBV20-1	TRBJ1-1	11	TGCAGTGCTAGTATCTTGGCTGAAGCTTTCTTT	CSASILAEAFF
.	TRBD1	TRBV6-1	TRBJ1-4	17	TGTGCCAGCAGCTCACTTACAGGGACAGGCGCTAATGAAAAACTGTTTTTT	CASSSLTGTGANEKLFF
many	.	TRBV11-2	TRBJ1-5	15	.	CASSPRGLSGQPQHF
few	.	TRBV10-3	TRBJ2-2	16	TGTGCCATCAGTGAGTCTGGAGGGGGCGACACCGGGGAGCTGTTTTTT	CAISESGGGDTGELFF
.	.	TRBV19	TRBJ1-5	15	TGTGCCAGTAGTATCTTGCCAGATAGCAATCAGCCCCAGCATTTT	CASSILPDSNQPQHF
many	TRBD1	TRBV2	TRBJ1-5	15	TGTGCCAGCAGTGAAGCGGACAGGGTATTACGGCCCCAGCATTTT	CASSEADRVLRPQHF
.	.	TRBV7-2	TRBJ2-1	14	TGTGCCAGCAGCTTAGCCGGAATAGGGAATGAGCAGTTCTTC	CASSLAGIGNEQFF
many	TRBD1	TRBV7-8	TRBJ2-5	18	TGTGCCAGCAGCTTATTGGGTCCCGGGACAGGGATTCCAGAGACCCAGTACTTC	CASSLLGPGTGIPETQYF
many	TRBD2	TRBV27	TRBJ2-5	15	TGTGCCAGCAGGACCTCCGCCTGGGGGGGAGAGACCCAGTACTTC	CASRTSAWGGETQYF
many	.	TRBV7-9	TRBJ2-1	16	TGTGCCAGCAGCTTAGCGGTATCTAGCGTCTACAATGAGCAGTTCTTC	CASSLAVSSVYNEQFF
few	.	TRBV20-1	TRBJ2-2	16	TGCAGTGCTAGTCGGTTGGGGACAATGAACACCGGGGAGCTGTTTTTT	CSASRLGTMNTGELFF
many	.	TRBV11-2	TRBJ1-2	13	TGTGCCAGCAGCTTTAGACAGAACTATGGCTACACCTTC	CASSFRQNYGYTF
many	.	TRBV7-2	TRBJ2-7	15	TGTGCCAGCAGCTCCTCGGCTAGCTTGAATCCCGAGCAGTACTTC	CASSSSASLNPEQYF
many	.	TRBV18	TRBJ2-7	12	TGTGCCAGCTCACCAGACAGCATCGCGCAGTACTTC	CASSPDSIAQYF
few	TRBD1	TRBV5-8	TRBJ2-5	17	TGTGCCAGCAGCGCGGGACAGGGGGGAGTTTGGACGGAGACCCAGTACTTC	CASSAGQGGVWTETQYF
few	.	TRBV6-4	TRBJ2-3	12	TGTGCCAGCAGTGACTCGGTAGCGACGCAGTATTTT	CASSDSVATQYF
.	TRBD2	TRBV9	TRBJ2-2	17	TGTGCCAGCAGCGTAGGGACGGGACTAGCGGGATTCGGGGAGCTGTTTTTT	CASSVGTGLAGFGELFF
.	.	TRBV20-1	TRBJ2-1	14	TGCAGTGCCCGGGACCCCCGCACCTACAATGAGCAGTTCTTC	CSARDPRTYNEQFF
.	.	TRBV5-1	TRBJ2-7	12	TGCGCCAGTCAAGGACAGACCTACGAGCAGTACTTC	CASQGQTYEQYF
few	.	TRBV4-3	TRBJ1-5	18	TGCGCCAGCAGCCAAGACCTTAAGGGACTCGGGAGCAATCAGCCCCAGCATTTT	CASSQDLKGLGSNQPQHF
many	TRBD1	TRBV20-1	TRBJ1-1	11	TGCAGTGCTAGAGAGACAGGGGTGGCTTTCTTT	CSARETGVAFF
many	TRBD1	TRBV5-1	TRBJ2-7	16	TGCGCCAGCAGCTTGGGACCGGGACAGGGCCGGGACGAGCAGTACTTC	CASSLGPGQGRDEQYF
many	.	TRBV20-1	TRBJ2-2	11	TGCAGTGCTACCCAAGACGTGGAGCTGTTTTTT	CSATQDVELFF